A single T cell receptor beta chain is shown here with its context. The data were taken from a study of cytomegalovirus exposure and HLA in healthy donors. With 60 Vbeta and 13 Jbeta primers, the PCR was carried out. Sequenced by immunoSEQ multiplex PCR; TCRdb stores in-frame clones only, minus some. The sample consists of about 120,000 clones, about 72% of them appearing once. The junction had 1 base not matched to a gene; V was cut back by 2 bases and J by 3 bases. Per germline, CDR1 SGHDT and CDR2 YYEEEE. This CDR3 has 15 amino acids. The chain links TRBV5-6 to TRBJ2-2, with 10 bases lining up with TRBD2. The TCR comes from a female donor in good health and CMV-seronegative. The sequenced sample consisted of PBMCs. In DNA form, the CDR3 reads TGTGCCAGCAGCTTTGGACTAGCGGACACCGGGGAGCTGTTTTTT. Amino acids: CASSFGLADTGELFF.